The text below deals with one T cell receptor beta chain. The target antigen is unknown. Data came from immunoSEQ multiplex PCR; TCRdb stores just in-frame clones and leaves some out. The repertoire holds almost 70,000 clones, approximately 90% seen once, with 8% to 10% in the top ten. The sample comes from a study of OX40 agonist ivuxolimab in advanced cancers. General study findings and limits: Those patients achieving a partial response at 0.1-3.0 mg/kg showed among the lowest clonal expansion.

This CDR3 spans 15 amino acids. The J segment lost 1 base and the V segment lost 4 bases, leaving 5 bases of the junction unmatched. Germline lookup yields CDR1 SGHRS and CDR2 YFSETQ. This chain connects TRBV5-1 to TRBJ2-5, with TRBD1 identical over 9 bases. The TCR originated in an adult with an advanced solid tumor such as melanoma, head and neck, liver or kidney cancer. This material consisted of CD4+ or CD8+ T cells sorted from blood, taken in a trial of the OX40 agonist ivuxolimab. DNA for the CDR3: TGCGCCAGCAGCCGACAGGGGGACTCCCAAGAGACCCAGTACTTC. It codes for CASSRQGDSQETQYF.